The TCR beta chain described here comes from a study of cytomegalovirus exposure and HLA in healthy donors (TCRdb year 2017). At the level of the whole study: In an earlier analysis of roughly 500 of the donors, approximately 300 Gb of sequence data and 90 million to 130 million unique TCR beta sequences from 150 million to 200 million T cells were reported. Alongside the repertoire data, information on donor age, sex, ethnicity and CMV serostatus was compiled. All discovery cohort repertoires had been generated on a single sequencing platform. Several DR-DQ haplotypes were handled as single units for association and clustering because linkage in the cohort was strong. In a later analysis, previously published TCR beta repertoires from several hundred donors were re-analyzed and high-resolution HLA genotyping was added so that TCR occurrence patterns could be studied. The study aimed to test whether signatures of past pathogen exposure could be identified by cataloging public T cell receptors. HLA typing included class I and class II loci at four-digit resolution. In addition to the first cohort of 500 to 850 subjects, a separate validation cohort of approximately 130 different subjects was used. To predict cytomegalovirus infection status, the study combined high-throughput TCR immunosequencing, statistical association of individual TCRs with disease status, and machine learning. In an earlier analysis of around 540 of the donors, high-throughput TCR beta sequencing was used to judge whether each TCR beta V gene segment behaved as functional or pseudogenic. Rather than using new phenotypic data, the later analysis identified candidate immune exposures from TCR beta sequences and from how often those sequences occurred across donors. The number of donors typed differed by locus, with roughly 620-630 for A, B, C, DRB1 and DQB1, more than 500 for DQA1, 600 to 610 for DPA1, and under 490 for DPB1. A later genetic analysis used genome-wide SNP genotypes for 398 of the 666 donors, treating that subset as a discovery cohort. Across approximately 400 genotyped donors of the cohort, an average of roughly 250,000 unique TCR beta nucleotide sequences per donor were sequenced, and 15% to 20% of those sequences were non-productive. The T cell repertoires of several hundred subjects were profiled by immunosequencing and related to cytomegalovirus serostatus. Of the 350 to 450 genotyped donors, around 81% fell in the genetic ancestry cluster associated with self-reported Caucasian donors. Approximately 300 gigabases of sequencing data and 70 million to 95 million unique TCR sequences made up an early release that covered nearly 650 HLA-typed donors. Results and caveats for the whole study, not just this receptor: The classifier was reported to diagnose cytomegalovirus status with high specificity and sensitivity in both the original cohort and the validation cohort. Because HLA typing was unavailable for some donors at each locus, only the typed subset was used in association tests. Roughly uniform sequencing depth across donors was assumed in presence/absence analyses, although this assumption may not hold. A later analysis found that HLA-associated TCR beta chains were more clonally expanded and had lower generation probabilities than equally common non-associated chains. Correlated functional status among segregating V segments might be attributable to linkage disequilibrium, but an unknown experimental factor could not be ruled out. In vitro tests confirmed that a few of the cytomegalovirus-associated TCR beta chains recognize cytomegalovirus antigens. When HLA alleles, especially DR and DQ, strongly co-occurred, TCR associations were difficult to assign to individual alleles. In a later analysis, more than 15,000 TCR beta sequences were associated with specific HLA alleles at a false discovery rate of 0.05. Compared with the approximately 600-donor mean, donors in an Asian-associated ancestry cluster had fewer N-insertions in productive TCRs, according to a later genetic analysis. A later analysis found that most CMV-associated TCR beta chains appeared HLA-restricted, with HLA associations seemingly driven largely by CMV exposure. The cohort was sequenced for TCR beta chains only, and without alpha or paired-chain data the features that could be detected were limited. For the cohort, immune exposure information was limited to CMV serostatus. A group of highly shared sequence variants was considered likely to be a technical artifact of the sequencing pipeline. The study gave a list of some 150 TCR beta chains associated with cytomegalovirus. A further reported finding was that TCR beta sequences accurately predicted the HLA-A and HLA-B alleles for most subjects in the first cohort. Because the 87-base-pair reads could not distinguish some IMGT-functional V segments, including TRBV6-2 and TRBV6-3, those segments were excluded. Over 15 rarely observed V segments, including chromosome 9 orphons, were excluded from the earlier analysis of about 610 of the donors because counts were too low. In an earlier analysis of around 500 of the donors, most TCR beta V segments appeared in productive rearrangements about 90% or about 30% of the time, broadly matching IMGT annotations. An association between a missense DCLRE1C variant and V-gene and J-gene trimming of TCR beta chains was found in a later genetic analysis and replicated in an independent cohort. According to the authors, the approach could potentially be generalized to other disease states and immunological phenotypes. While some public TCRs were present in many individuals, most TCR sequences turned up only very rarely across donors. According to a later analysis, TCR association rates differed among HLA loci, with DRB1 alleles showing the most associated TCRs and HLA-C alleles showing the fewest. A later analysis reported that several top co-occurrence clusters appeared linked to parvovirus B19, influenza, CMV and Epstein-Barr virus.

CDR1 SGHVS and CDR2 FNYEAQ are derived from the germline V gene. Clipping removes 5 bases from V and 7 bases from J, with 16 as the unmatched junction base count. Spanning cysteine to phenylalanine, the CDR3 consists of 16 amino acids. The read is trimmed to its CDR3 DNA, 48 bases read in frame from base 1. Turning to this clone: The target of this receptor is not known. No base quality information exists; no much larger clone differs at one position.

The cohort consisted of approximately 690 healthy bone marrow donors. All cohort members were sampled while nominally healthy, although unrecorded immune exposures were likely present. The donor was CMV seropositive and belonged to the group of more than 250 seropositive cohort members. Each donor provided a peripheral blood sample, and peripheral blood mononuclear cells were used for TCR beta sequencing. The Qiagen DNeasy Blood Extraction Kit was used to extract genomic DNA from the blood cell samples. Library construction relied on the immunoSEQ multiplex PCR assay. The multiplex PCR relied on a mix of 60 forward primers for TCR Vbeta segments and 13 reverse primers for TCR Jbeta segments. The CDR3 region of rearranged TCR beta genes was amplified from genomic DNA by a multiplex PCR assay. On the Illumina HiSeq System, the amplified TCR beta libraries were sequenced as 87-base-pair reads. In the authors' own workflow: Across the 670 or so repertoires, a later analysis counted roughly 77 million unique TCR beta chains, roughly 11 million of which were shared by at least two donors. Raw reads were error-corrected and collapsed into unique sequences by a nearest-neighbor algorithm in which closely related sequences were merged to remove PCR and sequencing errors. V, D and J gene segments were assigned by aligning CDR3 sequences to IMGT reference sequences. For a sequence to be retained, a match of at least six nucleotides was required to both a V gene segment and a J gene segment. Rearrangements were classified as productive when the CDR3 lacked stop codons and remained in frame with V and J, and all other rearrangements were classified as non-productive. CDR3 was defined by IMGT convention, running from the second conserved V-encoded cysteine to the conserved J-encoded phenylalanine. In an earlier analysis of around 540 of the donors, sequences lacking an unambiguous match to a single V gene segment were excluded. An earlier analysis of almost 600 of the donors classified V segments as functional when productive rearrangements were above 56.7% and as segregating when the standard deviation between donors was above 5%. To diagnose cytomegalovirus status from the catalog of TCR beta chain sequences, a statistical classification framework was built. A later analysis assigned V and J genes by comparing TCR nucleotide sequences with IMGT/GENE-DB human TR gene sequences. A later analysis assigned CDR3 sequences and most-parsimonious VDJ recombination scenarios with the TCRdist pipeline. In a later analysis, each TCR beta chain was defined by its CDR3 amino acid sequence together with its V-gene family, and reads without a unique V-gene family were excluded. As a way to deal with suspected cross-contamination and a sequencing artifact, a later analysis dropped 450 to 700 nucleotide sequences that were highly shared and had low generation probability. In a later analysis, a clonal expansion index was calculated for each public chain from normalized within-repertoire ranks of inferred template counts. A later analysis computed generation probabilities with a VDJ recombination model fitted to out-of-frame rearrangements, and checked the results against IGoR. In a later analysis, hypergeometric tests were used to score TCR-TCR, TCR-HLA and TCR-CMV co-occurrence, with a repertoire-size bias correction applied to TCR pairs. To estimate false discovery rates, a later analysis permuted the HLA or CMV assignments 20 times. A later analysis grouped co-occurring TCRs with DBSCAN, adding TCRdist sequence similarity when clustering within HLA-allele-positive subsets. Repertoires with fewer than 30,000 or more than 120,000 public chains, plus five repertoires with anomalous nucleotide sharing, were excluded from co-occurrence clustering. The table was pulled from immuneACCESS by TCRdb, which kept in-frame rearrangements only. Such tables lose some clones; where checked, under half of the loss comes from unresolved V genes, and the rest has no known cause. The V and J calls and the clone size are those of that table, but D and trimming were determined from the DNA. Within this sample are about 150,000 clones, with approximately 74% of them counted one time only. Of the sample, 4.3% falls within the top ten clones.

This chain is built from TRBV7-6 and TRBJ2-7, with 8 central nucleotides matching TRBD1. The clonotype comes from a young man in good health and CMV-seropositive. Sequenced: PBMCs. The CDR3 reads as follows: CASSHYLRAGGEEQYF. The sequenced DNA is TGTGCCAGCAGCCACTATCTGAGGGCAGGGGGCGAAGAGCAGTACTTC.